Below, one TCR beta chain is given with its context. At one end, the junction sequence differs from germline, possibly due to a read error. The data were taken from a study of T cells after yellow fever vaccination. The CDR3 has 16 amino acids. CDR1 and CDR2 (germline): MNHEY, SVGEGT. Researchers made TCR cDNA using 5'RACE template switching, and this step added a universal primer site and UMIs. TCRdb passed the 5' RACE reads through MiXCR, listing each CDR3 protein once. The sample shows under 700,000 distinct CDR3 sequences, 17% of them seen only once. The source was PBMCs, collected around 5 days after the first yellow fever vaccination. The gene calls are TRBV6-2 or TRBV6-3 and TRBJ1-6, with D unclear. The receptor was derived from a man aged 18 to 29 who received the YFV17D yellow fever vaccine. The CDR3 loop reads CASTSTEGSCNSPLHF. The DNA for the CDR3 is TGTGCCAGCACCTCGACGGAAGGCTCCTGTAATTCACCCCTCCACTTT.